The text below deals with one TCR beta chain. Its antigen remains unidentified. This CDR3 has 15 residues. V shed 7 bases and J shed 2 bases, with 16 bases lying between them. Per the germline V gene, CDR1 is LNHDA and CDR2 is SQIVND (reference sequence). This record belongs to a study of regulatory and conventional T cells in RAG deficiency. Study-wide points: Treg unique TCR beta sequences were approximately 99-fold fewer in Omenn syndrome and CID/AS patients than controls. In Omenn syndrome, Treg and Tconv repertoires overlapped >75%. Shannon entropy was markedly lower and Simpson indices higher in RAG-deficient patients than control T-cell subsets.

Sequencing used immunoSEQ multiplex PCR; TCRdb keeps in-frame clones, though not all of them. Among around 37,000 clones listed, approximately 89% were seen once. In addition, the sample was reused for a study of regulatory T cells. That report adds: The primer mix had 52 TRBV and 13 TRBJ primers.

The J gene is TRBJ2-3, the V gene TRBV19; D possibly uses TRBD1 or TRBD2 (5 bases each). This receptor was taken from a human donor in good health. Sequenced: CD8+ T cells sorted from blood. This CDR3 reads CASTTGLAATDTQYF. CDR3 sequence (DNA): TGTGCCAGTACGACGGGGCTAGCAGCCACAGATACGCAGTATTTT.